Sequencing of this TCR beta chain was carried out in a study of cytomegalovirus exposure and HLA in healthy donors. The count of this clone is one. Germline V gene lookup returns CDR1 LGHNA and CDR2 YNFKEQ. This CDR3 is 16 amino acids long. V dropped 1 base and J dropped 3; count of bases not matched to a gene: 5. Nominally healthy donors provided the samples, though records likely missed some immune exposures. PCR used 60 Vbeta primers and 13 Jbeta primers. Profiled with immunoSEQ multiplex PCR; TCRdb holds only in-frame clones, not every one. Here the sample spans fewer than 250,000 clones, under 80% being singletons.

J is TRBJ2-3 and V is TRBV4-2; 9 nucleotides line up with TRBD2. The origin of this receptor is a man aged 30 to 45 in good health and CMV-seropositive. The sequencing sample was made of PBMCs. The CDR3 region is CASSQGNSGSTDTQYF. CDR3 DNA: TGTGCCAGCAGCCAAGGAAATAGCGGGAGTACAGATACGCAGTATTTT.